These 25 T cell receptor beta chains originate from one sample sequenced in a study of follicular helper T cells after annual influenza vaccination (dated by TCRdb to about 2017). This specimen's time point label, per the study, means: 2015-2016 season, 7 days after influenza vaccination. To prepare the library, the immunoSEQ multiplex PCR assay was applied. TCRdb limited this immuneACCESS table to in-frame rearrangements with V and J called. A share of clones is missing; checked studies link under half to unresolved V genes, and the rest is unexplained. The sample profile shows over a thousand clones; about four fifths of them were found once. More than 5.5% of the sample comes from the top ten. The input for sequencing was CXCR5+ CD38+ circulating T follicular helper cells from blood, taken 7 days after influenza vaccination. Read against the paper, the sample's cell subset or site label means: circulating Tfh, non-naive CD4+CXCR5+PD-1+ (ICOS+CD38+ or ICOS-CD38-). The receptors originated from an adult who received the influenza vaccine.

V and J are TRBV28 and TRBJ2-5, with D maybe TRBD2 (6 bases). Trimming took off 2 bases at V and 5 bases at J, with 12 bases between the two ends. The CDR3 is made up of 14 amino acids. Germline V gives CDR1 MDHEN, CDR2 SYDVKM. CDR3 residues: CASSLDGGRETQYF. CDR3 nucleotide sequence: TGTGCCAGCAGTTTAGACGGGGGTAGGGAGACCCAGTACTTC. The full variable domain, in which reference TRBV28 and TRBJ2-5 provide the parts outside the CDR3, is DVKVTQSSRYLVKRTGEKVFLECVQDMDHENMFWYRQDPGLGLRLIYFSYDVKMKEKGDIPEGYSVSREKKERFSLILESASTNQTSMYLCASSLDGGRETQYFGPGTRLLVL.

The chain is built from TRBV18 and TRBJ2-1, with 10 positions matching TRBD2. Looked up from germline, CDR1 is KGHSH and CDR2 is LQKENI. CDR3 size: 14 residues. Unmatched junction bases numbered 0, after V lost 2 bases and J lost 5 bases. The CDR3 DNA reads TGTGCCAGCTCACCAACTAGCGGGGACAATGAGCAGTTCTTC. Its translation: CASSPTSGDNEQFF.

The J gene is TRBJ1-3, the V gene TRBV9; no clear D gene. Trimming took 0 bases from V and 4 from J, leaving 5 bases between them. The CDR3 has 13 residues. Germline V gene sequence: CDR1 SGDLS, CDR2 YYNGEE. The CDR3 nucleotides read TGTGCCAGCAGCGTAGAAAACGGAAACACCATATATTTT. Its protein is CASSVENGNTIYF. Full variable domain (outside the CDR3, taken from reference TRBV9 and TRBJ1-3): DSGVTQTPKHLITATGQRVTLRCSPRSGDLSVYWYQQSLDQGLQFLIQYYNGEERAKGNILERFSAQQFPDLHSELNLSSLELGDSALYFCASSVENGNTIYFGEGSWLTVV.

The chain links TRBV5-5 to TRBJ2-1, with 9 bases that match TRBD2. The length of the CDR3 is 16 residues. Germline V CDR1 and CDR2: SGHKS, YYEKEE (reference sequence). Germline trimming cut 3 bases from V and 8 bases from J; bases unmatched to any gene: 12. As DNA, the CDR3 is TGTGCCAGCAGCTCTCCGCCAAGCGGGGGGTCCGATGAGCAGTTCTTC. This encodes CASSSPPSGGSDEQFF.

The gene calls are TRBV5-1 and TRBJ2-3, with D perhaps TRBD1 (6 bases). Germline lookup yields CDR1 SGHRS and CDR2 YFSETQ. CDR3 size: 14 residues. Trimming took 4 bases from V and 5 from J, leaving 14 bases between them. Here the CDR3 DNA reads TGCGCCAGCAGCCCTGGACAGTGGGGAGATACGCAGTATTTT. This translates into CASSPGQWGDTQYF. The variable domain in full, completed from reference TRBV5-1 and TRBJ2-3, reads KAGVTQTPRYLIKTRGQQVTLSCSPISGHRSVSWYQQTPGQGLQFLFEYFSETQRNKGNFPGRFSGRQFSNSRSEMNVSTLELGDSALYLCASSPGQWGDTQYFGPGTRLTVL.

V usage is TRBV9 and J usage is TRBJ1-2, with D unclear. The germline V gene encodes CDR1 SGDLS and CDR2 YYNGEE. Trimming pared 0 bases from V and 4 bases from J, leaving 10 bases between. This CDR3 spans 14 amino acids. The CDR3 bases are TGTGCCAGCAGCGTAGGGGCAGAGCCCTATGGCTACACCTTC. It yields the protein CASSVGAEPYGYTF.

The chain carries TRBV2 and TRBJ1-6, with D unresolved. CDR1 and CDR2 (germline): SNHLY, FYNNEI. V lost 6 bases and J lost 5, with 14 bases in between. This CDR3 has 15 residues. DNA for the CDR3: TGTGCCAGCAGGCTCAGGCTTTCCGATAATTCACCCCTCCACTTT. It encodes CASRLRLSDNSPLHF.

The gene calls are TRBV7-9 and TRBJ2-1, with 8 bases fitting TRBD2. With V trimmed by 2 bases and J by 0 bases, 3 bases remained unmatched. This CDR3 is 16 amino acids long. The germline gives CDR1 SEHNR, CDR2 FQNEAQ (reference sequence). In DNA form, the CDR3 reads TGTGCCAGCAGCTTACTGGGACTAGGCTCCTACAATGAGCAGTTCTTC. It translates to CASSLLGLGSYNEQFF.

The rearrangement uses TRBV10-3 and TRBJ2-3; 12 bases map to TRBD1. Trimming took 4 bases from V and 4 from J; bases not matched to a gene: 9. Germline V gene lookup returns CDR1 ENHRY and CDR2 SYGVKD. This CDR3 is 17 amino acids long. The CDR3: CAISAPAGTGGPDTQYF. The CDR3 DNA sequence: TGTGCCATCAGTGCACCGGCCGGGACAGGGGGCCCAGATACGCAGTATTTT.

This chain uses TRBV18 with TRBJ2-3; no firm D call. The CDR3 has 13 amino acids. V shed 4 bases and J shed 1 base, with 6 bases lying between them. Germline CDR1 is KGHSH and CDR2 is LQKENI. The CDR3 nucleotides are TGTGCCAGCTCACGTACGGGCACAGATACGCAGTATTTT. Residues: CASSRTGTDTQYF.

The rearrangement links TRBV11-2 to TRBJ2-1; maybe TRBD2 (7 bases). Trimming removed 7 bases from V and 6 bases from J, with 22 bases in between. CDR3 size: 16 residues. Germline CDR1 reads SGHAT; CDR2 reads FQNNGV. CDR3 nucleotide sequence: TGTGCCAGCACCACAACAAGGGGGGGAAAGTTCAATGAGCAGTTCTTC. Its protein is CASTTTRGGKFNEQFF.

The chain couples TRBV7-9 to TRBJ2-1, with a tentative D call TRBD1 (6 bases). In germline, CDR1 is SEHNR, CDR2 FQNEAQ (reference sequence). The CDR3 sequence is 15 residues long. Trimming removed 5 bases at V and 8 bases at J, with 19 bases between. CDR3 loop: CASSPPGALRDEQFF. The CDR3 DNA is TGTGCCAGCAGCCCCCCAGGGGCCTTGCGAGATGAGCAGTTCTTC. Full variable domain (missing parts from reference TRBV7-9 and TRBJ2-1): DTGVSQNPRHKITKRGQNVTFRCDPISEHNRLYWYRQTLGQGPEFLTYFQNEAQLEKSRLLSDRFSAERPKGSFSTLEIQRTEQGDSAMYLCASSPPGALRDEQFFGPGTRLTVL.

This clone was seen a few times. The chain joins TRBV19 to TRBJ1-2; D is perhaps TRBD1 (6 bases). CDR3 length: 13 residues. Germline loops: CDR1 LNHDA, CDR2 SQIVND (reference sequence). V lost 10 bases to trimming and J lost 5 bases, with 17 bases between them. The CDR3 nucleotides are TGTGCCACCCAACAGGGTTTGGGGTATGGCTACACCTTC. Amino acid sequence: CATQQGLGYGYTF.

This clone was recorded a few times. This chain connects TRBV7-9 to TRBJ1-1, with D possibly being TRBD1 (5 bases). The CDR3 covers 15 residues. Trimming pared 8 bases from V and 1 base from J, leaving 17 bases between. Looked up from germline, CDR1 is SEHNR and CDR2 is FQNEAQ (reference sequence). CDR3 in amino acids: CASGDSLDPNTEAFF. The CDR3 nucleotides are TGTGCCAGCGGCGACAGCCTTGACCCGAACACTGAAGCTTTCTTT.

V is TRBV19 and J is TRBJ2-5; 9 bases align to TRBD1. V was clipped by 7 bases and J by 1 base; unmatched bases: 10. Germline CDR1 reads LNHDA; CDR2 reads SQIVND (reference sequence). The length of the CDR3 is 16 residues. In nucleotides, the CDR3 is TGTGCCAGTACCTCTGGACGGGACAGGGTCCAAGAGACCCAGTACTTC. Amino acids: CASTSGRDRVQETQYF. The full variable domain, in which reference TRBV19 and TRBJ2-5 provide the parts outside the CDR3, is DGGITQSPKYLFRKEGQNVTLSCEQNLNHDAMYWYRQDPGQGLRLIYYSQIVNDFQKGDIAEGYSVSREKKESFPLTVTSAQKNPTAFYLCASTSGRDRVQETQYFGPGTRLLVL.

The genes are TRBV2 and TRBJ2-3; 7 bases map to TRBD2. The ends lost 8 bases at V and 4 bases at J; junction bases unmatched: 6. This CDR3 has 13 residues. Germline V gene data show CDR1 as SNHLY and CDR2 as FYNNEI. CDR3 in DNA: TGTGCCAGCTCCTTGGGGGGGGCAGATACGCAGTATTTT. Protein sequence: CASSLGGADTQYF.

The rearrangement uses TRBV7-3 and TRBJ1-2; D is possibly TRBD1 (5 bases). Germline CDR1 and CDR2: SGHTA and FQGTGA. Trimming took 5 bases from V and 7 from J, leaving 14 bases between them. The CDR3 runs to 13 residues. The DNA for the CDR3 is TGTGCCAGCAGCGCCGACAGTCCTTCTGGCTACACCTTC. This codes for CASSADSPSGYTF.

The chain joins TRBV27 to TRBJ2-5; D perhaps matches TRBD1 (5 bases). Trimming cost V 0 bases and J 7 bases, with 18 bases left between them. The CDR3 length is 16 residues. Germline CDR1 and CDR2: MNHEY and SMNVEV (reference sequence). CDR3 DNA: TGTGCCAGCAGTTTATCCCCTAGGGGTGTCACGGGGACCCAGTACTTC. Its protein is CASSLSPRGVTGTQYF.

V is TRBV5-6 and J is TRBJ2-1, with no clear D. Germline lookup yields CDR1 SGHDT and CDR2 YYEEEE. Trimming cost V 1 base and J 2 bases, with 10 bases left between them. This CDR3 comprises 15 residues. This chain's CDR3 is CASSLPLGAYNEQFF. The CDR3 region has the DNA TGTGCCAGCAGCTTGCCACTTGGTGCCTACAATGAGCAGTTCTTC.

The V and J genes are TRBV19 and TRBJ2-4; D possibly corresponds to TRBD2 (5 bases). The CDR3 sequence is 15 residues long. V gave up 5 bases and J gave up 3 bases, with 14 bases separating them. Looked up from germline, CDR1 is LNHDA and CDR2 is SQIVND (reference sequence). DNA for the CDR3: TGTGCCAGTAGTGAGGGAATGGTAGTCAAAAACATTCAGTACTTC. Translating it yields CASSEGMVVKNIQYF.

The CDR3 DNA reads as TGTGCCAGCTCACCACAATGGAACTATGGCTACACCTTC. Amino acid sequence: CASSPQWNYGYTF. This chain connects TRBV18 to TRBJ1-2; D call uncertain. V was clipped by 1 base and J by 2 bases, with 5 bases between them. The CDR3 is 13 amino acids. CDR1 is KGHSH and CDR2 is LQKENI in the germline V gene.

This clone was counted only a few times. The rearrangement uses TRBV19 and TRBJ2-6; D is possibly TRBD1 or TRBD2 (5 bases each). This CDR3 has 17 amino acids. V lost 3 bases, J lost 1 base, and 13 bases lay in between. Germline lookup yields CDR1 LNHDA and CDR2 SQIVND (reference sequence). CDR3 loop: CASSMGIGASGANVLTF. The CDR3 DNA is TGTGCCAGTAGTATGGGGATCGGGGCTTCTGGGGCCAACGTCCTGACTTTC.

V gene TRBV29-1 combines with J gene TRBJ1-2; the match to TRBD1 covers 7 bases. V shed 1 base, J shed 5 bases, and the junction held 4 bases outside the gene matches. Germline V gene sequence: CDR1 SQVTM, CDR2 ANQGSEA. The CDR3 spans 13 residues. The CDR3 DNA reads as TGCAGCGTTGAAGGACAGGGATCGTATGGCTACACCTTC. Encoded protein: CSVEGQGSYGYTF.

The rearrangement joins TRBV10-3 to TRBJ2-1, with D perhaps TRBD1 (5 bases). The CDR3 has 12 amino acids. The ends were cut back, 2 bases at V and 10 bases at J, with 9 bases in the middle. Germline V gene lookup returns CDR1 ENHRY and CDR2 SYGVKD. The CDR3 region has the DNA TGTGCCATCAGTGAGACCGACAGAGAGCAGTTCTTC. Its translation is CAISETDREQFF.

The chain recombines TRBV5-1 with TRBJ1-4; TRBD1 aligns across 10 bases. CDR1 and CDR2 from the germline V gene are SGHRS and YFSETQ. This CDR3 spans 14 amino acids. V dropped 4 bases and J dropped 6; count of bases not matched to a gene: 3. The CDR3 bases are TGCGCCAGCAGCGCCGGGACAGGGGATGAAAAACTGTTTTTT. Translation gives CASSAGTGDEKLFF.